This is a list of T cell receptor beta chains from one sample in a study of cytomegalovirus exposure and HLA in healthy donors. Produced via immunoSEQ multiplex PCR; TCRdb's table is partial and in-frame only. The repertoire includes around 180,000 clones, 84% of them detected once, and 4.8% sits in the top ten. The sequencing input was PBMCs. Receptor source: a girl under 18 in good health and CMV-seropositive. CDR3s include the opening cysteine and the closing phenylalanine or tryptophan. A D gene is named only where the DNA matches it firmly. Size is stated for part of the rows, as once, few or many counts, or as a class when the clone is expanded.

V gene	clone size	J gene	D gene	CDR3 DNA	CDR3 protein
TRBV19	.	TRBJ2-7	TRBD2	TGTGCCAGTAGTATAGCCCTCGGGACTAGCTACTACGAGCAGTACTTC	CASSIALGTSYYEQYF
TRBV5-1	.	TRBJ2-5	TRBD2	TGCGCCAGCCGGGGGGGGATGACGGAGACCCAGTACTTC	CASRGGMTETQYF
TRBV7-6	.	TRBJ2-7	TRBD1	TGTGCCAGCAGCCAGGCAGGACAGGTTTACGAGCAGTACTTC	CASSQAGQVYEQYF
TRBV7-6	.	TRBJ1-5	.	TGTGCCAGCTCCAGGGGTCCAGAGCAGCCCCAGCATTTT	CASSRGPEQPQHF
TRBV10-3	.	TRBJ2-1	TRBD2	TGTGCCATCGGCCGCGGCGGGGGTCTACCCGATGAGCAGTTCTTC	CAIGRGGGLPDEQFF
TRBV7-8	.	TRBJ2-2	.	TGTGCCAGCAGCCCTACAGGGTTGGACACCGGGGAGCTGTTTTTT	CASSPTGLDTGELFF
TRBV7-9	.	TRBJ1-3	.	TGTGCTCAGGGTTACGAAAACACCATATATTTT	CAQGYENTIYF
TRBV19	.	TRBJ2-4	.	TGTGCCAGTAGTTCCGACCCCCCCGGGAACAAAAACATTCAGTACTTC	CASSSDPPGNKNIQYF
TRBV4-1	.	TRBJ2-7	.	TGCGCCAGCAGCCTTGCAGGGGGACTAGGCACCTCCTACGAGCAGTACTTC	CASSLAGGLGTSYEQYF
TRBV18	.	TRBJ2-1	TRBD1	TGTGCCAGCTCACCAAGGACAGGCAATCTCAATGAGCAGTTCTTC	CASSPRTGNLNEQFF
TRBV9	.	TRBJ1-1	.	TGTGCCAGCAAGTCAGGGGATACTGAAGCTTTCTTT	CASKSGDTEAFF
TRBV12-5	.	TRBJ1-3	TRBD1	TGTGCTAGTGGTTTCCTACTGGACAGGGGCTCTGGAAACACCATATATTTT	CASGFLLDRGSGNTIYF
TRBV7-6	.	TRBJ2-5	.	TGTGCCAGCAGCTTAGCTACGGACCAAGAGACCCAGTACTTC	CASSLATDQETQYF
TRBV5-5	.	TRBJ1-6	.	TGTGCCAGCAGCCTACGGTCAGGGATTTCACCCCTCCACTTT	CASSLRSGISPLHF
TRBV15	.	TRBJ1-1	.	TGTGCCACCAGCAGACTGACGGGGAACACTGAAGCTTTCTTT	CATSRLTGNTEAFF
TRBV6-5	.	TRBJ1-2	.	TGTGCCAGCAGTTACGGTTCGAAGCCTTATGGCTACACCTTC	CASSYGSKPYGYTF
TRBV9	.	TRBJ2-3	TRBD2	TGTGCCAGCAGCGTAGAAGGAGCGGGGGGGCAGGCAGATACGCAGTATTTT	CASSVEGAGGQADTQYF
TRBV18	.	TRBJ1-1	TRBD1	TGTGCCAGCTCACCACCTAGGAAGGGGGCGAGGACTGAAGCTTTCTTT	CASSPPRKGARTEAFF
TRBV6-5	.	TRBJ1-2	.	TGTGCCAGCAGCCGCGAGGCTAACTATGGCTACACCTTC	CASSREANYGYTF
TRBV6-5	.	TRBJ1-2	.	TGTGCCAGCAGATTGGACAGTAACTATGGCTACACCTTC	CASRLDSNYGYTF
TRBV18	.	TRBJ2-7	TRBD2	TGTGCCAGCTCACCGGTCTCCGCGGGGGAACCCCCGCAGTACTTC	CASSPVSAGEPPQYF
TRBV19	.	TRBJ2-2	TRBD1	TGTGCCAGTAGGAGAACAGGGGGCTATCCCGGGGAGCTGTTTTTT	CASRRTGGYPGELFF
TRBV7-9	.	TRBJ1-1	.	TGTGCCAGCAGCCCGACCCGGGGGGGCAACACTGAAGCTTTCTTT	CASSPTRGGNTEAFF
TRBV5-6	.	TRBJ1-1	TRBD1	TGTGCCAGCAGCTACCGGAGGACAGGGTTCACTGAAGCTTTCTTT	CASSYRRTGFTEAFF
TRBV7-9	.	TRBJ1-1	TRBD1	TGTTCCAGCAGGTTACAGGGGGGGAACACTGAAGCTTTCTTT	CSSRLQGGNTEAFF
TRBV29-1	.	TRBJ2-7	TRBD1	TGCAGCGTTGAAGTACGGCCACAGATCGGACAGGGCTACGAGCAGTACTTC	CSVEVRPQIGQGYEQYF
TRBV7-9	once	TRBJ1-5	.	TGTGCCAGCAGCTTAGTAGGCGGTAATCAGCCCCAGCATTTT	CASSLVGGNQPQHF
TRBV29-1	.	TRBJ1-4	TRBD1	TGCAGCGTTGTAAGTGGGACAGCTAATGAAAAACTGTTTTTT	CSVVSGTANEKLFF
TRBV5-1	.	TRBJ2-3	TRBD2	TGCGCCAGCAGCTTGAATCCGGGGGGGCCAAGCACAGATACGCAGTATTTT	CASSLNPGGPSTDTQYF
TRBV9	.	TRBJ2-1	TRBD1	TGTGCCAGCAGCGTTGGGCAGGGGGTTTACAATGAGCAGTTCTTC	CASSVGQGVYNEQFF
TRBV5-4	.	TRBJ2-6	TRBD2	TGTGCCAGCAGCTTACTAGCGGGGGGATCTGGGGCCAACGTCCTGACTTTC	CASSLLAGGSGANVLTF
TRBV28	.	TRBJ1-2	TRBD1	TGTGCCAGCAGCCTTAATATCGGGGACAGCTTCTATGGCTACACCTTC	CASSLNIGDSFYGYTF
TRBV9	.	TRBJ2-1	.	TGTGCCAGCAGCGTAGTCCCCAGCTCCTACAATGAGCAGTTCTTC	CASSVVPSSYNEQFF
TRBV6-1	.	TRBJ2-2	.	TGTGCCAGCAGTGGACGATCCGGGACATCGGGCGGGGAGCTGTTTTTT	CASSGRSGTSGGELFF
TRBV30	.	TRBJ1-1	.	TGTGCCTGGACGGGGGAGATGAACACTGAAGCTTTCTTT	CAWTGEMNTEAFF
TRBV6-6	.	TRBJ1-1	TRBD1	TGTGCCAGCAGTTACTCCGACAGGGCAAACACTGAAGCTTTCTTT	CASSYSDRANTEAFF
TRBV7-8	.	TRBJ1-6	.	TGTGCCAGCAGCACAGGGACGGGCGGGAATTCACCCCTCCACTTT	CASSTGTGGNSPLHF
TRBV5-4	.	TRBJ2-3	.	TGTGCCAGCAGCTTGGAACTTACTAGCACAGATACGCAGTATTTT	CASSLELTSTDTQYF
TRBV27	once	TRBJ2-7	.	TGTGCCAGCAGTTTAATTGGCGGGGGCTCCGAGCAGTACTTC	CASSLIGGGSEQYF
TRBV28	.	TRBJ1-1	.	TGTGCCAGCAGTTTTTATCTACCTGAAGCTTTCTTT	CASSFYLPEAFF
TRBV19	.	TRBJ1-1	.	TGTGCCAGTAGTGCCAACGCGCTGAACACTGAAGCTTTCTTT	CASSANALNTEAFF
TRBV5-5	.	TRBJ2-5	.	TGTGCCAGCAGCCGCGCCAAATCGACACCCCGAGAGGAGACCCAGTACTTC	CASSRAKSTPREETQYF
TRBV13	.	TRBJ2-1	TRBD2	TGTGCCAGCAGGGGGGGGTCCTCCTACAATGAGCAGTTCTTC	CASRGGSSYNEQFF
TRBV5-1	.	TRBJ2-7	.	TGCGCCAGCAGCTTGCAATCCTACGAGCAGTACTTC	CASSLQSYEQYF
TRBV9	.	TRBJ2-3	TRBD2	TGTGCCAGCAGCTTCGCTAGCGGGGGTTATAAGGATACGCAGTATTTT	CASSFASGGYKDTQYF
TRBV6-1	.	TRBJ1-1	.	TGTGCCAGTCTCAGGATCATGAACACTGAAGCTTTCTTT	CASLRIMNTEAFF
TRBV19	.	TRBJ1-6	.	TGTGCCAGTAGTATCGGTGGGGGGCCCCTCCACTTT	CASSIGGGPLHF
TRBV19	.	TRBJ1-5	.	TGTGCCAGTAGCCCAACCCCGGGACAGCCCCAGCATTTT	CASSPTPGQPQHF
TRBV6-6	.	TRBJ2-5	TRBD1	TGTGCCAGCAGCCCGGGACAGGGGCATCAAGAGACCCAGTACTTC	CASSPGQGHQETQYF
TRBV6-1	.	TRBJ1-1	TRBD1	TGTGCCAGCAGTCCCACAGGGGACTACACTGAAGCTTTCTTT	CASSPTGDYTEAFF
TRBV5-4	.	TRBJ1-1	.	TGTGCCAGCAGCTTCGAGAAGGAAGCTTTCTTT	CASSFEKEAFF
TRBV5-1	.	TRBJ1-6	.	TGCGCCAGCAGCTCGTCGCAAGAGTCACCCCTCCACTTT	CASSSSQESPLHF
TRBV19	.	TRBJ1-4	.	TGTGCCAGTAGTATTCGAGGTGAAAAACTGTTTTTT	CASSIRGEKLFF
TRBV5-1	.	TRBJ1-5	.	TGCGCCAGCAGTAAAGACAGCACTTATCAGCCCCAGCATTTT	CASSKDSTYQPQHF
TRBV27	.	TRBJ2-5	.	TGTGCCAGCGGGGGGGAGACCCAGTACTTC	CASGGETQYF
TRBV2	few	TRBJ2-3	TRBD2	TGTGCCAGCAGTTGGGACTACACAGATACGCAGTATTTT	CASSWDYTDTQYF
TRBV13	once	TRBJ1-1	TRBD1	TGTGCCAGCAGCGAAGGGGGCGCAGGTATGAACACTGAAGCTTTCTTT	CASSEGGAGMNTEAFF
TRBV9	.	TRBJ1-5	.	TGTGCCAGCAGCGTAGATCCCTATAGCAATCAGCCCCAGCATTTT	CASSVDPYSNQPQHF
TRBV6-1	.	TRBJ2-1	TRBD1	TGTGCCAGCAGGGATCAGGACAGGGGGCGTAATGAGCAGTTCTTC	CASRDQDRGRNEQFF